Listed here are 23 T cell receptor beta chains from one sample, sequenced in a study of control samples from healthy donors and cancer patients. TCRdb's table, derived via immunoSEQ multiplex PCR, lists solely in-frame clones and lacks some. Here the sample spans around 180,000 clones, 75% to 95% being singletons. The specimen sequenced was blood. The receptors come from a woman between 40 and 50 years old in good health.

In its sample, this clone was seen once. V gene TRBV28 combines with J gene TRBJ1-2; tentatively, D is TRBD1 (6 bases). From germline, CDR1 is MDHEN and CDR2 SYDVKM. V lost 5 bases and J 5 bases, leaving 18 bases between the germline ends. The CDR3 has 15 amino acids. This CDR3 is CASSPRQVSWYGYTF. The CDR3 DNA sequence: TGTGCCAGCAGTCCCCGACAGGTCTCATGGTATGGCTACACCTTC.

The rearrangement links TRBV6-5 to TRBJ2-3; D is uncertain. This CDR3 is built from 14 residues. Germline V gives CDR1 MNHEY, CDR2 SVGAGI. Trimming cost V 9 bases and J 4 bases, with 17 bases left between them. The chain's CDR3 is CASRWSGSADTQYF. The CDR3 region has the DNA TGTGCCAGTCGTTGGTCGGGCTCCGCAGATACGCAGTATTTT.

The chain links TRBV7-9 to TRBJ2-1; 7 bases match TRBD1. Looked up from germline, CDR1 is SEHNR and CDR2 is FQNEAQ (reference sequence). With V trimmed by 5 bases and J by 7 bases, 5 bases remained unmatched. The CDR3 loop spans 13 amino acids. CDR3 bases: TGTGCCAGCAGCCTAACGACAGGGAATGAGCAGTTCTTC. It specifies CASSLTTGNEQFF.

The genes are TRBV19 and TRBJ1-5, with TRBD1 matching 9 bases. This CDR3 is built from 20 residues. Germline CDR1 and CDR2: LNHDA and SQIVND (reference sequence). Trimming cost V 5 bases and J 0 bases; bases outside gene matches: 17. In DNA, the CDR3 is TGTGCCAGTAGTCCTACGTGGGGGACAGGGAACTCCTATAGCAATCAGCCCCAGCATTTT. Translation: CASSPTWGTGNSYSNQPQHF.

The chain recombines TRBV10-3 with TRBJ2-7; perhaps TRBD2 as D (5 bases). Trimming removed 6 bases at V and 3 bases at J, with 12 bases between. The CDR3 has 13 residues. Germline CDR1 and CDR2: ENHRY and SYGVKD. The CDR3 nucleotides read TGTGCCATCAGGGGTAGCGCGATCTACGAGCAGTACTTC. Translation gives CAIRGSAIYEQYF.

The CDR3 loop reads CASTHSGANVLTF. The CDR3 bases are TGTGCCAGCACCCACTCTGGGGCCAACGTCCTGACTTTC. The chain uses TRBV11-2 and TRBJ2-6; D not certain. The CDR3 consists of 13 residues. Germline V gives CDR1 SGHAT, CDR2 FQNNGV. Trimming took off 7 bases at V and 0 bases at J, with 4 bases between the two ends.

This rearrangement joins TRBV11-3 to TRBJ2-3; TRBD2 agrees at 10 bases. The CDR3 is 16 residues long. The germline gives CDR1 SGHNT, CDR2 YENEEA. V was pared by 5 bases and J by 2 bases, with 7 bases of the junction left unmatched. CDR3 DNA sequence: TGTGCCAGCAGCCCCAGCGGGGGGGCAACCACAGATACGCAGTATTTT. This encodes CASSPSGGATTDTQYF.

V usage is TRBV11-2 and J usage is TRBJ1-6, with no clear D. The CDR3 contains 14 residues. Per the germline V gene, CDR1 is SGHAT and CDR2 is FQNNGV. With 5 bases removed from V and 4 bases from J, the gap between germline ends came to 9 bases. CDR3 sequence reads: CASSRDGYNSPLHF. In DNA, the CDR3 is TGTGCCAGCAGCCGAGACGGGTATAATTCACCCCTCCACTTT.

The rearrangement joins TRBV3-1 (or the pseudogene TRBV3-2) to TRBJ2-2, with 9 nucleotides matching TRBD2. The CDR3 extends over 17 amino acids. V dropped 2 bases and J dropped 4; count of bases not matched to a gene: 8. CDR1 and CDR2 (germline): LGHDT, YNNKEL (reference sequence). DNA for the CDR3: TGTGCCAGCAGCCAACCGTTAGCGGGAGCTCTCACCGGGGAGCTGTTTTTT. This codes for CASSQPLAGALTGELFF.

J is TRBJ2-2 and V is TRBV11-2, with D hard to call. The V gene lost 0 bases and the J gene lost 6 bases, with 8 bases spanning the gap. Germline-derived CDR1 and CDR2 are SGHAT and FQNNGV. This CDR3 is 14 amino acids long. The CDR3 loop reads CASSLDLRSGELFF. DNA of the CDR3: TGTGCCAGCAGCTTAGATTTGCGATCCGGGGAGCTGTTTTTT.

The V and J genes are TRBV5-4 and TRBJ1-4; D possibly corresponds to TRBD1 (5 bases). Trimming cost V 4 bases and J 0 bases, with 13 bases left between them. The CDR3 covers 16 residues. Germline CDR1 SGHNT, CDR2 YYREEE (reference sequence). The chain's CDR3 is CASSLRDPATNEKLFF. Written as DNA, the CDR3 is TGTGCCAGCAGCCTCCGGGACCCTGCAACTAATGAAAAACTGTTTTTT.

The table lists this clone with a count of one. The V call is TRBV25-1, the J call TRBJ2-2; 7 nucleotides align to TRBD1. The CDR3 runs 18 residues. Trimming took 3 bases from V and 4 from J; bases not matched to a gene: 14. Per germline, CDR1 MGHDK and CDR2 SYGVNS. The CDR3 DNA is TGTGCCAGCAGTGACTGGACAGGACGGGGCGTCGGCACCGGGGAGCTGTTTTTT. Amino acids: CASSDWTGRGVGTGELFF.

J is TRBJ1-4 and V is TRBV7-9, with no clear D. CDR1 is SEHNR and CDR2 is FQNEAQ in the germline V gene (reference sequence). With 5 bases removed from V and 4 bases from J, the gap between germline ends came to 14 bases. The CDR3 loop spans 15 amino acids. The CDR3 sequence is CASSPWTGGNEKLFF. The CDR3, as DNA: TGTGCCAGCAGCCCATGGACGGGTGGTAATGAAAAACTGTTTTTT.

The table lists this clone with a count of one. V is TRBV14 and J is TRBJ2-5; no firm D call. V was pared by 4 bases and J by 7 bases, with 7 bases between. This CDR3 spans 11 amino acids. Germline CDR1 is SGHDN and CDR2 is FVKESK. The chain's CDR3 is CASSLRGTQYF. For the CDR3, the DNA is TGTGCCAGCAGCCTACGAGGGACCCAGTACTTC.

J is TRBJ2-7 and V is TRBV5-1, with 8 positions matching TRBD1. Germline CDR1 SGHRS, CDR2 YFSETQ. This CDR3 comprises 15 residues. V shed 4 bases, J shed 5 bases, and the junction held 11 bases outside the gene matches. Here the CDR3 reads CASSRRDRYYDEQYF. For the CDR3, the DNA is TGCGCCAGCAGCCGACGGGACAGGTACTATGACGAGCAGTACTTC.

The chain has TRBV18 and TRBJ1-6; 9 bases align to TRBD1. This CDR3 is 15 amino acids long. Germline V gene lookup returns CDR1 KGHSH and CDR2 LQKENI. Losses at the gene ends were 3 bases for V and 10 bases for J; bases not matched to a gene: 7. The CDR3 bases are TGTGCCAGCTCACCTGGGACAGGGCCGGGGTCACCCCTCCACTTT. Translating gives CASSPGTGPGSPLHF.

V and J are TRBV27 and TRBJ2-4, with TRBD2 as a possible D gene (5 bases). The CDR3 is 13 amino acids. The germline V gene has CDR1 MNHEY and CDR2 SMNVEV (reference sequence). The V gene lost 6 bases and the J gene lost 3 bases, with 9 bases spanning the gap. The CDR3: CASSPGNKNIQYF. The CDR3 coding sequence is TGTGCCAGCAGCCCGGGAAACAAAAACATTCAGTACTTC.

The gene calls are TRBV28 and TRBJ1-2, with D perhaps TRBD1 (5 bases). The CDR3 spans 14 residues. Trimming shortened V by 5 bases and J by 4 bases, and 14 bases separated the two germline ends. The V gene's germline CDR1 is MDHEN and CDR2 SYDVKM. CDR3 DNA sequence: TGTGCCAGCAGTCCCGACGCGGGGCCCTATGGCTACACCTTC. This codes for CASSPDAGPYGYTF.

This clone was counted a few times. J is TRBJ2-7 and V is TRBV7-6; 15 positions agree with TRBD2. The CDR3 runs to 18 residues. Germline V lookup: CDR1 SGHVS, CDR2 FNYEAQ. With 5 bases clipped from V and 0 bases from J, the junction kept 8 bases outside the gene matches. The CDR3 DNA is TGTGCCAGCAGCATGGAACCGGGACTAGCGGGGGGCTCCTACGAGCAGTACTTC. It encodes CASSMEPGLAGGSYEQYF.

J is TRBJ1-1 and V is TRBV11-1, with 8 bases identical to TRBD1. The CDR3 covers 13 residues. The germline V gene has CDR1 SGHAT and CDR2 FQDESV (reference sequence). With 5 bases clipped from V and 7 bases from J, the junction kept 6 bases outside the gene matches. Written as DNA, the CDR3 is TGTGCCAGCAGCCCCGGGACAGGTTTTGAAGCTTTCTTT. It yields the protein CASSPGTGFEAFF.

This clone was counted a few times. This sequence joins TRBV7-9 and TRBJ1-2; D ambiguous. CDR3 length equals 11 residues. The germline V and J ends were trimmed by 6 bases and 4 bases, with 6 bases remaining between them. Germline V CDR1 and CDR2: SEHNR, FQNEAQ (reference sequence). CDR3 bases: TGTGCCAGCAGGAGTCGCTATGGCTACACCTTC. Translation: CASRSRYGYTF.

V gene TRBV27 combines with J gene TRBJ1-5, with TRBD1 matching over 11 bases. The CDR3 has 15 amino acids. J gave up 7 bases and V 5 bases, and 7 bases lay outside the gene matches. Looked up from germline, CDR1 is MNHEY and CDR2 is SMNVEV (reference sequence). This CDR3 reads CASSPMGQGGQPQHF. For the CDR3, the DNA is TGTGCCAGCAGTCCCATGGGACAGGGGGGACAGCCCCAGCATTTT.

CDR3 sequence: CASSALGGLGGMETQYF. The CDR3 bases are TGTGCCAGCAGCGCCCTAGGTGGACTAGGCGGGATGGAGACCCAGTACTTC. The chain links TRBV9 to TRBJ2-5; 7 nucleotides align to TRBD2. The germline V gene has CDR1 SGDLS and CDR2 YYNGEE. The V segment lost 3 bases and the J segment 5 bases; nucleotides outside the gene matches: 16. This CDR3 has 17 amino acids.